This entry features one T cell receptor beta chain sequence. Authors' analysis steps: Amplifying reference gene primers gave estimates of nucleated cell counts. TCRdb's copy holds only in-frame clones and misses some; the assay was immunoSEQ multiplex PCR. That table is the source of V, J and clone size, and D and trimming were worked out from the DNA. Of tens of thousands of clones listed, approximately 89% are singletons. The data derive from a study of blood T cell repertoires in COVID-19. Study information: The United States, Italy and Spain supplied acute and convalescent COVID-19 samples. The cDNA or gDNA used as material had been derived from T cells, B-cell-depleted T cells, or PBMCs.

Germline assignment: CDR1 LGHNA and CDR2 YNFKEQ. The CDR3 covers 15 residues. After removal of 5 bases from V and 4 bases from J, the junction contained 9 bases not matched to a gene. The specimen was peripheral blood. The rearrangement links TRBV4-2 to TRBJ2-7, with 9 positions matching TRBD2. The receptor comes from a woman aged 80 or older with acute or convalescent COVID-19. The CDR3 DNA sequence: TGTGCCAGCAGCTTACGGCCTAGCGGGGTATACGAGCAGTACTTC. Translated, it gives CASSLRPSGVYEQYF.